The rows below give T cell receptor beta chains drawn from one sample of a study of T-cell reconstitution after alpha-beta-depleted transplantation in children. TCRdb reprocessed the PCR reads via MiXCR and lists one record per CDR3 protein. Here the sample spans roughly 240,000 distinct CDR3 sequences, just under 8.5% being singletons. Specimen: PBMCs, mostly from graft donor cells, collected 180 days after TCRalphabeta/CD19-depleted stem cell transplant. These receptors came from a male patient under 18 who had a stem cell transplant for acute lymphoblastic leukemia, so the T cells may come from the graft donor. Both conserved end residues are part of each CDR3. D genes are given only for firm matches. Clone size, where shown, is once, few, many, or a class for clones that have expanded.

j_call clone_size v_call d_call cdr3_nt cdr3_aa
TRBJ2-5 many TRBV5-1 TRBD2 TGCGCCAGCAGCATGACTAGCGGGGGTTTACAAGAGACCCAGTACTTC CASSMTSGGLQETQYF
TRBJ1-2 many TRBV4-2 - TGTGCCAGCAGCCAAGACGTGACGGGATTCTATGGCTACACCTTC CASSQDVTGFYGYTF
TRBJ2-7 many TRBV4-1 TRBD2 TGCGCCAGCAGCCGGGGACTAGCGGGCCCGAGCTCCTACGAGCAGTACTTC CASSRGLAGPSSYEQYF
TRBJ1-1 many TRBV29-1 - TGCAGCGTTGAAGAAGATGGGGGGTGGGACACTGAAGCTTTCTTT CSVEEDGGWDTEAFF
TRBJ2-7 many TRBV21-1 - TGTGCCAGCATCCAGGGGGACCTTACCTACGAGCAGTACTTC CASIQGDLTYEQYF
TRBJ1-1 many TRBV5-1 - TGCGCCAGCAGCTTGAGCATTGCGGGGATGAACACTGAAGCTTTCTTT CASSLSIAGMNTEAFF
TRBJ2-7 - TRBV12-3/TRBV12-4 - TGTGCCAGCAGATTAGCGGCATCCTCCTACGAGCAGTACTTC CASRLAASSYEQYF
TRBJ2-2 many TRBV5-1 - TGCGCCAGCAAGGCCACCGGGGAGCTGTTTTTT CASKATGELFF
TRBJ1-1 many TRBV6-6 - TGTGCCAGCAGTCCCGCCTGGAACACTGAAGCTTTCTTT CASSPAWNTEAFF
TRBJ2-7 many TRBV6-5 - TGTGCCAGCAGTTACCAGGACGGGATTAGAGAGCAGTACTTC CASSYQDGIREQYF
TRBJ1-5 many TRBV29-1 - TGCAGCGTTGCTGGGGGGCCCAATCAGCCCCAGCATTTT CSVAGGPNQPQHF
TRBJ2-7 many TRBV21-1 - TGTGCCTGGGCCCGCGGGGGGGAAGGGGGCTCCTACGAGCAGTACTTC CAWARGGEGGSYEQYF
TRBJ2-1 many TRBV3-1 - TGTGCCAGCAGCCCCGGTCCCGCCGTCTGGACAGACGACAATGAGCAGTTCTTC CASSPGPAVWTDDNEQFF
TRBJ2-2 many TRBV5-1 - TGCGCCAGCAGCTTGATTTCGGGGACCGGGGAGCTGTTTTTT CASSLISGTGELFF
TRBJ2-3 many TRBV6-4 TRBD2 TGTGCCAGCAGTCCTAGCGGGGGGGCCCTCCTCCCTACCACAGATACGCAGTATTTT CASSPSGGALLPTTDTQYF
TRBJ1-5 few TRBV11-1 - TGTGCCAGCAGCTTAGGGGTCGAGCAGCCCCAGCATTTT CASSLGVEQPQHF
TRBJ2-3 - TRBV4-1 - TGCGCCAGCAGCCAAGCCGGGAGCCTATTCGATACGCAGTATTTT CASSQAGSLFDTQYF
TRBJ2-1 many TRBV5-1 TRBD1 TGCGCCAGCAGCTTGGGGACAGGGGATGAGCAGTTCTTC CASSLGTGDEQFF
TRBJ2-3 many TRBV6-5 TRBD2 TGTGCCAGCAGTTACCAGCCGGGGACTAGCGGGAGAAGCACAGATACGCAGTATTTT CASSYQPGTSGRSTDTQYF
TRBJ2-6 many TRBV12-3/TRBV12-4 - TGTGCCAGCAGTCCCCCTGGTAGGCTCTCTGGGGCCAACGTCCTGACTTTC CASSPPGRLSGANVLTF
TRBJ2-3 many TRBV7-9 TRBD2 TGTGCCAGCAGCTCGACTAGCGGGAGGATCACAGATACGCAGTATTTT CASSSTSGRITDTQYF
TRBJ2-3 - TRBV4-2 TRBD2 TGTGCCAGGGGCCCCGGGATTAGCGGGGCAGGATTAATCACAGATACGCAGTATTTT CARGPGISGAGLITDTQYF
TRBJ2-1 - TRBV27 - TGTGCCAGCATTTCGGACAGGGGGCGGCTAGCGGGGGGGCGGAATGAGCAGTTCTTC CASISDRGRLAGGRNEQFF
TRBJ1-6 many TRBV5-1 - TGCGCCAGCAGCTTGGGTGGGCATTCACCCCTCCACTTT CASSLGGHSPLHF
TRBJ2-7 many TRBV29-1 - TGCAGCGTTGTAAGCGGCTCCTACGAGCAGTACTTC CSVVSGSYEQYF
TRBJ1-6 many TRBV13 TRBD1 TGTGCCAGCAGCTCAAACAGGGGTCCTTCACCCCTCCACTTT CASSSNRGPSPLHF
TRBJ1-1 many TRBV12-3/TRBV12-4 - TGTGCCAGCACCCGGGTGACCTTGGGCACTGAAGCTTTCTTT CASTRVTLGTEAFF
TRBJ1-2 many TRBV20-1 - TGCAGTGCTAGAGTAGTTTCTCGCGGTGGCTACACCTTC CSARVVSRGGYTF
TRBJ2-1 many TRBV5-1 TRBD2 TGCGCCAGTAAACGGGAAGGGGGTAGCGGGAGGGCCAGGGGCAATGAGCAGTTCTTC CASKREGGSGRARGNEQFF